The 30 T cell receptor beta chains listed next were all sequenced from one sample in a study of cytomegalovirus exposure and HLA in healthy donors. 60 Vbeta and 13 Jbeta primers were used in PCR. Sequencing used immunoSEQ multiplex PCR; TCRdb keeps in-frame clones, though not all of them. The table shows approximately 150,000 clones, with 68% occurring only once. Sequenced input: PBMCs. Every receptor here comes from a man under 40 in good health and CMV-seropositive.

CDR3 sequence: CASSLPGEETQYF. CDR3 coding DNA: TGCGCCAGCAGCTTGCCCGGTGAAGAGACCCAGTACTTC. The chain combines TRBV5-1 with TRBJ2-5; D remains unclear. CDR1 is SGHRS and CDR2 is YFSETQ in the germline V gene. V dropped 1 base and J dropped 3 bases, with 7 bases sitting between them. The CDR3 covers 13 residues.

The chain is built from TRBV6-6 and TRBJ1-5; D might be TRBD1 (5 bases). V lost 8 bases, J lost 6 bases, and 14 bases lay in between. The CDR3 runs to 13 residues. CDR1 is MNHNY and CDR2 is SVGAGI in the germline V gene (reference sequence). CDR3 amino acids: CASFGGYSQPQHF. DNA of the CDR3: TGTGCCAGCTTCGGGGGGTACAGTCAGCCCCAGCATTTT.

V usage is TRBV28 and J usage is TRBJ1-1, with D maybe TRBD1 (6 bases). Trimming shortened V by 8 bases and J by 1 base, and 20 bases separated the two germline ends. From germline, CDR1 is MDHEN and CDR2 SYDVKM. The CDR3 has 16 amino acids. In DNA form, the CDR3 reads TGTGCCAGCCCAGGTGTGCAGGGGCAGACGAACACTGAAGCTTTCTTT. It encodes CASPGVQGQTNTEAFF.

This chain connects TRBV5-1 to TRBJ1-2; D is undetermined. V was trimmed by 4 bases and J by 8 bases, leaving 9 bases between them. Germline values: CDR1 SGHRS, CDR2 YFSETQ. There are 11 residues in the CDR3. The CDR3 DNA follows: TGCGCCAGCAGCCCCGGGGAAGGCTACACCTTC. This codes for CASSPGEGYTF.

The chain joins TRBV11-2 to TRBJ2-5, with 8 bases matching TRBD1. J was trimmed by 5 bases and V by 1 base; bases with no gene match: 9. CDR3 length equals 16 residues. Germline CDR1 reads SGHAT; CDR2 reads FQNNGV. CDR3 bases: TGTGCCAGCAGCTTAGCGTTCCGGACAGGGATGGAGACCCAGTACTTC. It codes for CASSLAFRTGMETQYF.

V usage is TRBV29-1 and J usage is TRBJ1-1; 7 nucleotides align to TRBD1. CDR3 length: 13 amino acids. V trimming: 7 bases; J trimming: 0 bases; junction bases outside the gene matches: 5. Germline loops: CDR1 SQVTM, CDR2 ANQGSEA. CDR3 amino acids: CSADRAMNTEAFF. CDR3 DNA: TGCAGCGCCGACAGGGCGATGAACACTGAAGCTTTCTTT.

The rearrangement links TRBV28 to TRBJ1-2; TRBD1 is a possible D gene (5 bases). V lost 6 bases and J 6 bases, leaving 20 bases between the germline ends. Germline loops: CDR1 MDHEN, CDR2 SYDVKM. This CDR3 is 15 amino acids long. CDR3 amino acids: CASSSPQDNRDGYTF. The CDR3 coding sequence is TGTGCCAGCAGCAGCCCCCAGGACAACCGAGATGGCTACACCTTC.

V is TRBV7-9 and J is TRBJ2-3; 10 nucleotides align to TRBD1. Per the germline V gene, CDR1 is SEHNR and CDR2 is FQNEAQ (reference sequence). The J segment lost 6 bases and the V segment lost 5 bases, leaving 8 bases of the junction unmatched. The CDR3 covers 15 residues. The CDR3 nucleotides read TGTGCCAGCAGCGTGGGACAGGGGTTTTCGGATACGCAGTATTTT. As protein: CASSVGQGFSDTQYF.

The chain combines TRBV2 with TRBJ1-2; TRBD1 agrees at 10 bases. With 11 bases clipped from V and 8 bases from J, the junction kept 11 bases outside the gene matches. The CDR3 sequence is 13 residues long. Germline CDR1 reads SNHLY; CDR2 reads FYNNEI. The CDR3 sequence is CAGYIGTGDGYTF. The CDR3, as DNA: TGTGCCGGTTATATAGGGACAGGGGACGGCTACACCTTC.

The chain recombines TRBV7-8 with TRBJ2-5; no definite D call. Germline V gives CDR1 SGHVS, CDR2 FQNEAQ. Between the trimmed V and J ends, which lost 2 bases and 1 base, there was a span of 8 bases. This CDR3 spans 14 amino acids. The CDR3 loop reads CASSLRGPQETQYF. The CDR3 DNA reads as TGTGCCAGCAGCTTACGAGGCCCCCAAGAGACCCAGTACTTC.

This chain connects TRBV9 to TRBJ2-1, with TRBD1 as a possible D gene (8 bases). The CDR3 extends over 15 amino acids. CDR1 is SGDLS, CDR2 YYNGEE, per germline. Trimming took 2 bases from V and 7 from J, leaving 16 bases between them. The CDR3 loop reads CASSVSGTGQNEQFF. DNA of the CDR3: TGTGCCAGCAGCGTGAGCGGGACAGGACAGAATGAGCAGTTCTTC.

The chain combines TRBV6-6 with TRBJ2-7; 10 nucleotides agree with TRBD2. V shed 6 bases, J shed 6 bases, and the junction held 8 bases outside the gene matches. There are 14 residues in the CDR3. Per the germline V gene, CDR1 is MNHNY and CDR2 is SVGAGI (reference sequence). CDR3 in DNA: TGTGCCAGCAGCTACCTAGCGGGAGTAGCCGAGCAGTACTTC. It is translated as CASSYLAGVAEQYF.

This clone was seen just once. The chain carries TRBV11-3 and TRBJ2-7, with 7 nucleotides matching TRBD1. Germline lookup yields CDR1 SGHNT and CDR2 YENEEA. The J segment lost 2 bases and the V segment lost 5 bases, leaving 6 bases of the junction unmatched. The CDR3 has 14 residues. CDR3: CASSHRDSPYEQYF. The CDR3 DNA sequence: TGTGCCAGCAGCCACCGGGACAGCCCCTACGAGCAGTACTTC.

The chain carries TRBV7-2 and TRBJ1-2, with D perhaps TRBD1 (5 bases). Germline V CDR1 and CDR2: SGHTA, FQGNSA. This CDR3 is 13 amino acids long. V lost 7 bases, J lost 3 bases, and 12 bases lay in between. CDR3 DNA sequence: TGTGCCAGCAAACGAGACAGCGACTATGGCTACACCTTC. Translated, it gives CASKRDSDYGYTF.

Worth noting for this clone: The conserved phenylalanine or tryptophan is not found at the CDR3 terminus, so this likely reflects a read error. The chain joins TRBV10-3 to TRBJ1-2; D may be TRBD1 (6 bases). V shed 8 bases and J shed 4 bases, with 11 bases lying between them. CDR1 and CDR2 from the germline V gene are ENHRY and SYGVKD. The CDR3 covers 12 residues. DNA of the CDR3: TGTGCCATCGGCAGAGGGGGCTATGGCTACACCCTC. Its translation is CAIGRGGYGYTL.

This clone was picked up a small number of times. The V and J genes are TRBV5-1 and TRBJ2-3, with 11 bases aligning to TRBD2. The germline V gene encodes CDR1 SGHRS and CDR2 YFSETQ. The CDR3 is 20 residues long. V trimming: 4 bases; J trimming: 4 bases; junction bases outside the gene matches: 20. CDR3 residues: CASSLTKTSGIEPLSDTQYF. As DNA, the CDR3 is TGCGCCAGCAGCCTCACGAAGACTAGCGGGATAGAACCCCTCTCAGATACGCAGTATTTT.

This clone has just a few counts. The chain recombines TRBV5-1 with TRBJ2-2; 9 bases match TRBD1. The germline V gene has CDR1 SGHRS and CDR2 YFSETQ. The CDR3 is 21 residues long. The V gene end was trimmed by 2 bases and the J gene end by 5 bases; junction bases not matched to a gene: 22. CDR3 protein: CASSFRDRVWVSRSMTGELFF. CDR3 nucleotide sequence: TGCGCCAGCAGCTTCCGGGACAGGGTATGGGTTTCTCGTAGTATGACCGGGGAGCTGTTTTTT. Complete variable domain (other parts from reference TRBV5-1 and TRBJ2-2): KAGVTQTPRYLIKTRGQQVTLSCSPISGHRSVSWYQQTPGQGLQFLFEYFSETQRNKGNFPGRFSGRQFSNSRSEMNVSTLELGDSALYLCASSFRDRVWVSRSMTGELFFGEGSRLTVL.

The count of this clone is one. The V call is TRBV5-1, the J call TRBJ2-6; D might be TRBD1 (6 bases). Trimming removed 6 bases at V and 2 bases at J, with 18 bases between. Germline V CDR1 and CDR2: SGHRS, YFSETQ. The CDR3 runs 17 residues. The CDR3 here is CASTTSGALPGANVLTF. CDR3 DNA: TGCGCCAGCACGACATCAGGGGCCCTCCCTGGGGCCAACGTCCTGACTTTC.

There are a few counts of this clone. The chain uses TRBV7-3 and TRBJ2-7; the match to TRBD2 covers 9 bases. This CDR3 spans 15 amino acids. Germline CDR1 and CDR2: SGHTA and FQGTGA. After removal of 1 base from V and 5 bases from J, the junction contained 6 bases not matched to a gene. CDR3 nucleotides: TGTGCCAGCAGCTTAAAGGGTAGCGGGAGCGACGAGCAGTACTTC. This sequence encodes CASSLKGSGSDEQYF.

The chain couples TRBV28 to TRBJ2-5; possible D gene TRBD1, 7 bases. The CDR3 consists of 15 residues. The germline gives CDR1 MDHEN, CDR2 SYDVKM. The ends were cut back, 4 bases at V and 4 bases at J, with 16 bases in the middle. CDR3 coding DNA: TGTGCCAGCAGTTCTACAGGGGAGGTAGGAGAGACCCAGTACTTC. Its protein is CASSSTGEVGETQYF.

The V and J genes are TRBV5-1 and TRBJ1-1, with 12 bases matching TRBD1. CDR1 SGHRS and CDR2 YFSETQ come from the germline V gene. CDR3 size: 18 residues. V dropped 4 bases and J dropped 6; count of bases not matched to a gene: 16. The CDR3 sequence is CASSHSRDRGRGLSEAFF. The CDR3 nucleotides are TGCGCCAGCAGCCATAGCCGGGACAGGGGGCGGGGGTTGTCTGAAGCTTTCTTT.

In the case of this clone: Its ends do not fully match the called genes, so a read error is possible. The chain combines TRBV5-6 with TRBJ2-1, with TRBD2 matching 10 bases. The length of the CDR3 is 15 residues. The V gene's germline CDR1 is SGHDT and CDR2 YYEEEE. CDR3 in amino acids: CVSSLGTSVYNEQFF. Written as DNA, the CDR3 is TGTGTCAGCAGCTTGGGGACTAGCGTCTACAATGAGCAGTTCTTC. The whole variable domain, filled in from reference TRBV5-6 and TRBJ2-1, reads DAGVTQSPTHLIKTRGQQVTLRCSPKSGHDTVSWYQQALGQGPQFIFQYYEEEERQRGNFPDRFSGHQFPNYSSELNVNALLLGDSALYLCVSSLGTSVYNEQFFGPGTRLTVL.

The chain recombines TRBV28 with TRBJ1-1; D possibly corresponds to TRBD1 (5 bases). V lost 4 bases to trimming and J lost 1 base, with 16 bases between them. Germline V gene data show CDR1 as MDHEN and CDR2 as SYDVKM. CDR3 size: 16 residues. Here the CDR3 reads CASSWGGELGNTEAFF. DNA of the CDR3: TGTGCCAGCAGTTGGGGGGGAGAACTCGGGAACACTGAAGCTTTCTTT.

The chain links TRBV4-1 to TRBJ2-7; D ambiguous. The CDR3 has 16 amino acids. The ends were cut back, 0 bases at V and 1 base at J, with 13 bases in the middle. The germline gives CDR1 MGHRA, CDR2 YSYEKL. The CDR3 here is CASSQEGYSPSYEQYF. DNA of the CDR3: TGCGCCAGCAGCCAAGAAGGCTACAGCCCTTCCTACGAGCAGTACTTC.

This clone came up once. This chain uses TRBV27 with TRBJ2-1; D gene unclear. Trimming took off 2 bases at V and 3 bases at J, with 5 bases between the two ends. The CDR3 contains 13 residues. The V gene's germline CDR1 is MNHEY and CDR2 SMNVEV (reference sequence). The CDR3 protein is CASSLRGYNEQFF. In DNA form, the CDR3 reads TGTGCCAGCAGTTTAAGAGGCTACAATGAGCAGTTCTTC.

This clone was observed once. The chain employs TRBV6-5 and TRBJ2-7, with 12 positions matching TRBD1. Germline loops: CDR1 MNHEY, CDR2 SVGAGI. The trim removed 0 bases at V and 0 bases at J, leaving 0 bases unmatched. This CDR3 has 16 residues. The CDR3, as DNA: TGTGCCAGCAGTTACTCGGGACAGGGGGCCTCCTACGAGCAGTACTTC. Amino acid sequence: CASSYSGQGASYEQYF.

This rearrangement joins TRBV6-5 to TRBJ1-4, with 7 bases lining up with TRBD1. CDR3 length equals 15 residues. V trimming: 6 bases; J trimming: 9 bases; junction bases outside the gene matches: 13. CDR1 and CDR2 from the germline V gene are MNHEY and SVGAGI. This chain's CDR3 is CASRIDGTVNQKLFF. CDR3 coding DNA: TGTGCCAGCAGAATCGACGGGACAGTCAATCAAAAACTGTTTTTT.

The V gene is TRBV6-6, the J gene TRBJ1-2; no definite D call. V gave up 6 bases and J gave up 8 bases, with 16 bases separating them. CDR1 is MNHNY and CDR2 is SVGAGI in the germline V gene (reference sequence). This CDR3 has 13 amino acids. CDR3 region: CASSTLGVEGYTF. The DNA for the CDR3 is TGTGCCAGCAGCACCCTCGGGGTAGAAGGCTACACCTTC.

The J gene is TRBJ2-5, the V gene TRBV12-5; the match to TRBD2 covers 13 bases. The CDR3 is 18 residues long. The V gene's germline CDR1 is LGHNT and CDR2 FRNRAP. With V trimmed by 1 base and J by 5 bases, 10 bases remained unmatched. CDR3 sequence: CASGLDPRLAGGPETQYF. The CDR3 coding sequence is TGTGCTAGTGGTTTGGACCCCCGACTAGCGGGAGGCCCGGAGACCCAGTACTTC.

This sequence joins TRBV29-1 and TRBJ1-5, with 9 bases lining up with TRBD1. Germline assignment: CDR1 SQVTM and CDR2 ANQGSEA. The CDR3 totals 14 residues. V lost 7 bases and J lost 7; bases outside the gene matches: 11. The CDR3 nucleotides are TGCAGCGCCATGGCGGGACAGGGAGGCCAGCCCCAGCATTTT. This gives the protein CSAMAGQGGQPQHF.